This TCR beta chain was found in a study of beta chain features in type 1 diabetes. CD45RO/CCR7/CD25/CD127/CD95/CD27 staining was used to isolate CD4+ naive, central memory, regulatory and stem cell-like memory cells by sorting. Study-level results: People with Type 1 diabetes carried modestly yet significantly shorter TCRB CDR3s in all four CD4+ subsets. When VDJ junctions were examined, type 1 diabetes patients showed fewer insertions and more deletions.

This clone occurred a few times. Its antigen is still unknown. The same CDR3 also results from other DNA sequences found in this sample. All of the isolated RNA was reverse transcribed, so expressed TCRB transcripts were sequenced. Libraries were prepared by immunoSEQ multiplex PCR; TCRdb keeps only in-frame clonotypes and omits some of them. There are a few hundred thousand clones in the sample; about 14% occur only once, and nearly 0.015% lies in the top ten. Germline V gene sequence: CDR1 SNHLY, CDR2 FYNNEI. The CDR3 has 12 amino acids. Deletions cut 3 bases from V and 3 bases from J, with 6 bases between.

Sequenced sample: naive CD4+ T cells from blood. This clonotype was sampled from a woman between 18 and 29 years old with type 1 diabetes. The chain uses TRBV2 and TRBJ2-7, with D perhaps TRBD1 (5 bases). CDR3 bases: TGTGCCAGCAGTGAGCAGGGCTACGAGCAGTACTTC. Protein sequence: CASSEQGYEQYF.